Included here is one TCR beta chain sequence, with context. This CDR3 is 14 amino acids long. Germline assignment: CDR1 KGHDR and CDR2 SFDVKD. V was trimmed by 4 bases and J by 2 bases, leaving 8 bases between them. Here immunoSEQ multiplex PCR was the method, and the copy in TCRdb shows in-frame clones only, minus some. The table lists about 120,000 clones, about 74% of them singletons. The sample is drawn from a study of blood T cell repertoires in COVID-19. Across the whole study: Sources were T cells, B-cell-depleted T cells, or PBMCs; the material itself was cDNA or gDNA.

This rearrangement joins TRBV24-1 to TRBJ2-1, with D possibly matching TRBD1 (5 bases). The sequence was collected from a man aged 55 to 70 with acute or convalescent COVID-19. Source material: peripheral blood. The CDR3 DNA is TGTGCCACCAGTGAGCCGACAGCCTACAATGAGCAGTTCTTC. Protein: CATSEPTAYNEQFF.